Presented here are 27 T cell receptor beta chains from one specimen sequenced in a study of blood T cell repertoires in COVID-19. Libraries were prepared by immunoSEQ multiplex PCR; TCRdb keeps only in-frame clonotypes and omits some of them. Here the sample spans 45,000 to 55,000 clones, 80% to 90% being singletons. Specimen: peripheral blood. These receptors came from a human donor in a cohort sampled during active COVID-19.

This chain links TRBV27 with TRBJ2-7, with TRBD1 matching 7 bases. V was clipped by 2 bases and J by 2 bases; unmatched bases: 9. The CDR3 covers 16 residues. Germline CDR1 reads MNHEY; CDR2 reads SMNVEV (reference sequence). CDR3 nucleotide sequence: TGTGCCAGCAGTTTAACCCCGACAGGGTGGACCTACGAGCAGTACTTC. It translates to CASSLTPTGWTYEQYF.

The J gene is TRBJ2-5, the V gene TRBV7-8; D is perhaps TRBD1 (6 bases). The CDR3 has 14 residues. The germline V gene encodes CDR1 SGHVS and CDR2 FQNEAQ. Trimming removed 8 bases from V and 1 base from J, with 14 bases in between. The CDR3 bases are TGTGCCAGCCGCAGGGGCGCGTTCCAAGAGACCCAGTACTTC. It encodes CASRRGAFQETQYF.

The rearrangement uses TRBV12-5 and TRBJ1-2; no definite D call. The germline CDR1 and CDR2 sequences are LGHNT and FRNRAP. The CDR3 is 16 residues long. V dropped 4 bases and J dropped 0 bases, with 15 bases sitting between them. CDR3 region: CASGSRPGRANYGYTF. DNA of the CDR3: TGTGCTAGTGGTTCCCGCCCAGGCAGAGCTAACTATGGCTACACCTTC.

CDR3 nucleotides: TGCGCCAGCAGCTCGACTGGCAGGAACACTGAAGCTTTCTTT. Translating gives CASSSTGRNTEAFF. The chain recombines TRBV5-1 with TRBJ1-1; D is ambiguous. Germline loops: CDR1 SGHRS, CDR2 YFSETQ. With 3 bases removed from V and 1 base from J, the gap between germline ends came to 10 bases. The CDR3 contains 14 residues.

This CDR3 is CASSLQGGNTIYF. The CDR3 region has the DNA TGTGCCAGCAGCTTACAGGGAGGAAACACCATATATTTT. This chain links TRBV7-2 with TRBJ1-3; perhaps TRBD1 as D (5 bases). This CDR3 is built from 13 residues. Germline loops: CDR1 SGHTA, CDR2 FQGNSA. Trimming took 2 bases from V and 4 from J, leaving 6 bases between them.

J is TRBJ2-2 and V is TRBV7-3, with a tentative D call TRBD1 (6 bases). Per the germline V gene, CDR1 is SGHTA and CDR2 is FQGTGA. This CDR3 is 13 amino acids long. V lost 2 bases to trimming and J lost 7 bases, with 8 bases between them. The CDR3 region is CASSLQGSGELFF. The DNA for the CDR3 is TGTGCCAGCAGCTTACAGGGGAGCGGGGAGCTGTTTTTT.

The table lists this clone with a few counts. The V gene is TRBV10-1, the J gene TRBJ2-2, with 12 bases that match TRBD2. In germline, CDR1 is WNHNN, CDR2 SYGVQD (reference sequence). The CDR3 consists of 16 residues. With V trimmed by 5 bases and J by 5 bases, 6 bases remained unmatched. The CDR3 DNA sequence: TGCGCCAGCAGTAAAGGACTAGCGGGGCCAACCGGGGAGCTGTTTTTT. This gives the protein CASSKGLAGPTGELFF.

This rearrangement joins TRBV15 to TRBJ2-3; 13 bases map to TRBD2. Germline V gene data show CDR1 as LNHNV and CDR2 as YYDKDF (reference sequence). This CDR3 spans 18 amino acids. V shed 2 bases, J shed 1 base, and the junction held 6 bases outside the gene matches. This CDR3 reads CATSRSLGTSGGTDTQYF. The CDR3 coding sequence is TGTGCCACCAGCAGATCTCTTGGGACTAGCGGGGGCACAGATACGCAGTATTTT.

This chain uses TRBV30 with TRBJ2-7, with TRBD2 as a possible D gene (6 bases). The CDR3 loop spans 11 amino acids. V dropped 3 bases and J dropped 6 bases, with 9 bases sitting between them. Germline V gene lookup returns CDR1 GTSNPN and CDR2 SVGIG (reference sequence). For the CDR3, the DNA is TGTGCCTGGAGGCGGGACCTCGAGCAGTACTTC. Protein: CAWRRDLEQYF.

The V gene is TRBV5-4, the J gene TRBJ1-1, with TRBD1 as a possible D gene (5 bases). CDR1 and CDR2 from the germline V gene are SGHNT and YYREEE (reference sequence). Trimming stripped 1 base from V and 1 base from J, with 11 bases between. The CDR3 is 15 amino acids. The CDR3 region is CASSLIPGWNTEAFF. CDR3 sequence (DNA): TGTGCCAGCAGCTTGATCCCAGGGTGGAACACTGAAGCTTTCTTT.

The V gene is TRBV6-5, the J gene TRBJ2-7, with D maybe TRBD1 (6 bases). Deletions cut 7 bases from V and 2 bases from J, with 12 bases between. The CDR3 sequence is 13 residues long. Germline V CDR1 and CDR2: MNHEY, SVGAGI. The DNA for the CDR3 is TGTGCCAGCAAAGGCAGGGGACCCTACGAGCAGTACTTC. This sequence encodes CASKGRGPYEQYF.

The chain recombines TRBV10-3 with TRBJ1-1; 11 bases map to TRBD1. The ends lost 11 bases at V and 6 bases at J; junction bases unmatched: 8. Germline loops: CDR1 ENHRY, CDR2 SYGVKD. The CDR3 extends over 13 amino acids. CDR3 sequence (DNA): TGTGCCGTCGCTCCGGGACAGGGGGCTGAAGCTTTCTTT. Protein sequence: CAVAPGQGAEAFF.

V gene TRBV19 combines with J gene TRBJ2-2; D call uncertain. Trimming removed 3 bases at V and 0 bases at J, with 11 bases between. The CDR3 is 16 amino acids. Per the germline V gene, CDR1 is LNHDA and CDR2 is SQIVND (reference sequence). The CDR3 loop is CASSMIGSANTGELFF. In nucleotides, the CDR3 is TGTGCCAGTAGTATGATCGGGTCCGCGAACACCGGGGAGCTGTTTTTT.

This chain joins TRBV14 and TRBJ2-1; 8 bases match TRBD2. The CDR3 contains 17 residues. J was trimmed by 6 bases and V by 0 bases; bases with no gene match: 10. Germline V lookup: CDR1 SGHDN, CDR2 FVKESK. CDR3 bases: TGTGCCAGCAGCCAAGATCCTAGACTAGCGTTTCGCAATGAGCAGTTCTTC. It codes for CASSQDPRLAFRNEQFF.

V is TRBV7-2 and J is TRBJ2-2; perhaps TRBD1 as D (5 bases). V was trimmed by 1 base and J by 5 bases, leaving 14 bases between them. This CDR3 is built from 16 residues. Germline V CDR1 and CDR2: SGHTA, FQGNSA. The CDR3 protein is CASSLVLQGRTGELFF. DNA for the CDR3: TGTGCCAGCAGCTTAGTCCTCCAGGGTCGAACCGGGGAGCTGTTTTTT.

The chain employs TRBV7-2 and TRBJ1-1, with D maybe TRBD1 (5 bases). Between the trimmed V and J ends, which lost 5 bases and 3 bases, there was a span of 16 bases. The CDR3 runs to 15 residues. Germline CDR1 SGHTA, CDR2 FQGNSA. CDR3 coding DNA: TGTGCCAGCAGCCCTACGGGGGGTCTGGACACTGAAGCTTTCTTT. Translating gives CASSPTGGLDTEAFF. Full variable domain (missing parts from reference TRBV7-2 and TRBJ1-1): GAGVSQSPSNKVTEKGKDVELRCDPISGHTALYWYRQSLGQGLEFLIYFQGNSAPDKSGLPSDRFSAERTGGSVSTLTIQRTQQEDSAVYLCASSPTGGLDTEAFFGQGTRLTVV.

This chain links TRBV10-3 with TRBJ1-5; no definite D call. V lost 10 bases and J lost 1, with 14 bases in between. Germline assignment: CDR1 ENHRY and CDR2 SYGVKD. The CDR3 runs 14 residues. As DNA, the CDR3 is TGTGCCACCGAAAGCGTCGGAAGCAATCAGCCCCAGCATTTT. This sequence encodes CATESVGSNQPQHF.

The genes are TRBV24-1 and TRBJ2-3; D is possibly TRBD1 (6 bases). The ends were cut back, 4 bases at V and 3 bases at J, with 13 bases in the middle. The CDR3 totals 15 residues. Germline V gene data show CDR1 as KGHDR and CDR2 as SFDVKD. The CDR3 region has the DNA TGTGCCACCAGTGAACCACAGGGACCTACAGATACGCAGTATTTT. Translating it yields CATSEPQGPTDTQYF.

The chain carries TRBV6-6 and TRBJ2-2; the D gene is possibly TRBD1 (6 bases). CDR3 length: 15 residues. Trimming pared 7 bases from V and 4 bases from J, leaving 16 bases between. The germline V gene has CDR1 MNHNY and CDR2 SVGAGI (reference sequence). The DNA of the CDR3 is TGTGCCAGCACACTGACAGGTAGAAGCACCGGGGAGCTGTTTTTT. Its translation is CASTLTGRSTGELFF.

The chain has TRBV6-5 and TRBJ2-1, with TRBD2 matching over 7 bases. CDR1 MNHEY and CDR2 SVGAGI come from the germline V gene. V gave up 0 bases and J gave up 7 bases; unmatched junction bases: 6. The CDR3 sequence is 15 residues long. The CDR3 loop reads CASSYSQRGGNEQFF. The DNA of the CDR3 is TGTGCCAGCAGTTACTCCCAGCGGGGCGGAAATGAGCAGTTCTTC.

The V gene is TRBV29-1, the J gene TRBJ1-5; 7 bases are a match to TRBD1. Germline values: CDR1 SQVTM, CDR2 ANQGSEA. The CDR3 is 13 residues long. J gave up 3 bases and V 6 bases, and 5 bases lay outside the gene matches. This CDR3 reads CSVGDSYNQPQHF. As DNA, the CDR3 is TGCAGCGTCGGGGACAGCTACAATCAGCCCCAGCATTTT. Together with reference TRBV29-1 and TRBJ1-5, the CDR3 gives the full variable domain: SAVISQKPSRDICQRGTSLTIQCQVDSQVTMMFWYRQQPGQSLTLIATANQGSEATYESGFVIDKFPISRPNLTFSTLTVSNMSPEDSSIYLCSVGDSYNQPQHFGDGTRLSIL.

V is TRBV19 and J is TRBJ1-6, with 8 bases identical to TRBD1. Per the germline V gene, CDR1 is LNHDA and CDR2 is SQIVND (reference sequence). The CDR3 has 14 amino acids. V gave up 2 bases and J gave up 7 bases; unmatched junction bases: 1. The CDR3 here is CASSIQGANSPLHF. Here the CDR3 DNA reads TGTGCCAGTAGTATACAGGGGGCGAATTCACCCCTCCACTTT.

The V gene is TRBV4-1, the J gene TRBJ2-5; no definite D call. With 2 bases removed from V and 2 bases from J, the gap between germline ends came to 15 bases. From germline, CDR1 is MGHRA and CDR2 YSYEKL. The CDR3 length is 16 residues. The DNA for the CDR3 is TGCGCCAGCAGCCAATTCGACCATAGCCCTCAAGAGACCCAGTACTTC. This encodes CASSQFDHSPQETQYF.

This clone appeared a few times. The chain recombines TRBV24-1 with TRBJ2-3; 10 nucleotides align to TRBD2. The germline CDR1 and CDR2 sequences are KGHDR and SFDVKD. Trimming at V came to 3 bases and at J to 3 bases, leaving 5 bases not matched to a gene. The CDR3 has 16 amino acids. This CDR3 is CATSDPLAGLTDTQYF. The CDR3, as DNA: TGTGCCACCAGTGATCCACTAGCGGGGCTTACAGATACGCAGTATTTT.

The V and J genes are TRBV2 and TRBJ2-7; maybe TRBD2 (5 bases). V lost 3 bases and J lost 3, with 12 bases in between. The length of the CDR3 is 14 residues. Per germline, CDR1 SNHLY and CDR2 FYNNEI. The CDR3 DNA sequence: TGTGCCAGCAGTGATAGGTACACTAGCTACGAGCAGTACTTC. Amino acids: CASSDRYTSYEQYF.

This clone was counted a few times. This rearrangement joins TRBV5-4 to TRBJ2-1; D perhaps matches TRBD1 (5 bases). Per germline, CDR1 SGHNT and CDR2 YYREEE (reference sequence). CDR3 size: 15 residues. Trimming stripped 2 bases from V and 6 bases from J, with 15 bases between. The CDR3 spells CASSFRLGEPNEQFF. The CDR3, as DNA: TGTGCCAGCAGCTTTCGGCTAGGGGAACCCAATGAGCAGTTCTTC.

This CDR3 reads CSASRAGSYNEQFF. Here the CDR3 DNA reads TGCAGTGCTAGTAGAGCGGGGTCCTACAATGAGCAGTTCTTC. The J gene is TRBJ2-1, the V gene TRBV20-1; TRBD2 aligns across 7 bases. V shed 3 bases and J 1 base; nucleotides not matched to a gene: 3. Germline loops: CDR1 DFQATT, CDR2 SNEGSKA (reference sequence). The CDR3 length is 14 residues.